This entry concerns a single TCR beta chain. Its antigen is still unknown. This PCR relied on a set of 60 Vbeta primers and 13 Jbeta primers. Repertoires were generated with immunoSEQ multiplex PCR, while TCRdb's copy carries only in-frame clones and drops some. Altogether 150,000 to 200,000 clones are present, roughly 71% being singletons, with the ten largest covering roughly 1.6%. The data were obtained in a study of cytomegalovirus exposure and HLA in healthy donors. Study outcomes and limitations: Equally common other TCR beta chains were less clonally expanded than HLA-associated ones, a later analysis found.

The sequence was collected from a girl aged 5-17 years in good health and CMV-seronegative. The sequenced material came from PBMCs.

The CDR3 DNA is TGCGCCAGCAGCTTGGATCACAGCCGATCCTATGGCTACACCTTC. Residues: CASSLDHSRSYGYTF. The rearrangement joins TRBV5-1 to TRBJ1-2; no clear D gene. Trimming cost V 0 bases and J 4 bases, with 13 bases left between them. Germline V gene lookup returns CDR1 SGHRS and CDR2 YFSETQ. This CDR3 region has 15 residues.